This T cell receptor beta chain comes out of a study of T cells in Graves' hyperthyroidism and ophthalmopathy. About the research overall: Pretreatment peripheral blood was obtained at initial diagnosis.

V trimming: 3 bases; J trimming: 7 bases; junction bases outside the gene matches: 4. The germline gives CDR1 LGHNA, CDR2 YNFKEQ. The CDR3 has 16 amino acids. What was amplified from RNA transcripts were TCR beta CDR3 regions. With the HTBI primer set, the TCR CDR3 went through a first round of RT-PCR. One entry per CDR3 protein results from TCRdb running MiXCR on the multiplex PCR reads. The sample yields over 400,000 distinct CDR3 sequences, 22% seen once. The sequenced sample was blood. The chain employs TRBV4-2 and TRBJ2-2, with 14 nucleotides matching TRBD2. The clonotype originates from a woman in her 70s with Graves' ophthalmopathy. Here the CDR3 reads CASSQGLAGELGELFF. In nucleotides, the CDR3 is TGTGCCAGCAGCCAGGGACTAGCGGGAGAACTCGGGGAGCTGTTTTTT.